These 17 T cell receptor beta chains were all obtained from the same sample, sequenced in a study of T-cell memory formation after mild COVID-19. MiXCR, run by TCRdb on the 5' RACE reads, gives a single entry per CDR3 protein. This table holds approximately 400,000 distinct CDR3 sequences, around 24% found once. What was sequenced was PBMCs or a T cell subset sorted from them (not recorded which). The receptors were sampled from an adult woman who had mild COVID-19 (a few samples of this study predate the infection). Cell type and time point are not known.

This clonotype was seen only a few times. The J gene is TRBJ2-6, the V gene TRBV13, with TRBD2 matching 7 bases. CDR1 is PRHDT and CDR2 is FYEKMQ in the germline V gene (reference sequence). The V segment lost 5 bases and the J segment 1 base; nucleotides outside the gene matches: 2. The CDR3 totals 15 residues. CDR3 sequence reads: CASSPGRSGANVLTF. The CDR3 coding sequence is TGTGCCAGCAGCCCCGGGAGGTCTGGGGCCAACGTCCTGACTTTC.

The chain recombines TRBV4-1 with TRBJ2-7; possibly TRBD1 for D (6 bases). Germline V gene sequence: CDR1 MGHRA, CDR2 YSYEKL. The CDR3 extends over 18 amino acids. V was clipped by 2 bases and J by 4 bases, with 24 bases between them. The CDR3 loop reads CASSQFVFPARGEYEQYF. In DNA, the CDR3 is TGCGCCAGCAGCCAATTCGTTTTCCCCGCCAGGGGCGAGTACGAGCAGTACTTC.

This clonotype was counted only a few times. The J gene is TRBJ2-6, the V gene TRBV7-3; D is ambiguous. Germline V lookup: CDR1 SGHTA, CDR2 FQGTGA. The CDR3 consists of 16 residues. V lost 0 bases to trimming and J lost 1 base, with 7 bases between them. In DNA form, the CDR3 reads TGTGCCAGCAGCTTAACGATAGGGTCTGGGGCCAACGTCCTGACTTTC. This sequence encodes CASSLTIGSGANVLTF.

This clonotype was seen ten or more times. The V call is TRBV7-2, the J call TRBJ2-5; 14 bases line up with TRBD2. This CDR3 has 18 amino acids. V was clipped by 5 bases and J by 4 bases; unmatched bases: 12. Per the germline V gene, CDR1 is SGHTA and CDR2 is FQGNSA. CDR3 DNA sequence: TGTGCCAGCAGCCGGTCGCTGACTAGCGGGAGGGCCCTAGAGACCCAGTACTTC. It encodes CASSRSLTSGRALETQYF.

This clonotype was detected a few times. The rearrangement joins TRBV27 to TRBJ2-3; D perhaps matches TRBD1 (6 bases). The CDR3 length is 13 residues. Trimming cost V 7 bases and J 4 bases, with 12 bases left between them. Germline lookup yields CDR1 MNHEY and CDR2 SMNVEV (reference sequence). The CDR3 is CASNKQGADTQYF. CDR3 nucleotide sequence: TGTGCCAGCAACAAACAGGGAGCAGATACGCAGTATTTT.

This clonotype came up once. V gene TRBV19 combines with J gene TRBJ2-3; possibly TRBD2 for D (5 bases). The CDR3 extends over 13 amino acids. From germline, CDR1 is LNHDA and CDR2 SQIVND (reference sequence). With 7 bases removed from V and 9 bases from J, the gap between germline ends came to 17 bases. The CDR3 coding sequence is TGTGCCAGTAAATCGCTCACGGGGTGGACGCAGTATTTT. Amino acids: CASKSLTGWTQYF.

V usage is TRBV30 and J usage is TRBJ2-3; tentatively, D is TRBD2 (6 bases). The CDR3 has 14 amino acids. Per the germline V gene, CDR1 is GTSNPN and CDR2 is SVGIG (reference sequence). V shed 0 bases and J shed 6 bases, with 13 bases lying between them. The CDR3 DNA reads TGTGCCTGGAGTGTGTCGGGACTCAGCGATACGCAGTATTTT. It translates to CAWSVSGLSDTQYF.

This rearrangement joins TRBV7-3 to TRBJ2-2; possible D gene TRBD2, 6 bases. CDR1 and CDR2 (germline): SGHTA, FQGTGA. The CDR3 runs 15 residues. V gave up 8 bases and J gave up 0 bases, with 13 bases separating them. The CDR3 DNA is TGTGCCAGCTCTCGGGGGAACTCGAACACCGGGGAGCTGTTTTTT. Its translation is CASSRGNSNTGELFF.

The sample holds a few counts of this clonotype. This rearrangement joins TRBV2 to TRBJ2-1; D not certain. Germline-derived CDR1 and CDR2 are SNHLY and FYNNEI. This CDR3 is built from 14 residues. V was trimmed by 5 bases and J by 0 bases, leaving 8 bases between them. CDR3 nucleotide sequence: TGTGCCAGCAGTCCCACACGCTCCTACAATGAGCAGTTCTTC. Protein product: CASSPTRSYNEQFF.

CDR3 protein: CASSLAGQNQPQHF. CDR3 coding DNA: TGTGCCAGCAGTTTAGCGGGGCAGAACCAGCCCCAGCATTTT. This chain joins TRBV12-3 or TRBV12-4 and TRBJ1-5; weak D call: TRBD1 (5 bases). With 0 bases removed from V and 7 bases from J, the gap between germline ends came to 10 bases. This CDR3 has 14 residues.

The chain is built from TRBV7-9 and TRBJ1-1; no reliable D call. This CDR3 is 12 amino acids long. Between the trimmed V and J ends, which lost 5 bases and 6 bases, there was a span of 10 bases. The V gene's germline CDR1 is SEHNR and CDR2 FQNEAQ (reference sequence). Here the CDR3 DNA reads TGTGCCAGCAGCATTGCCCTCCCTGAAGCTTTCTTT. This gives the protein CASSIALPEAFF.

V usage is TRBV7-9 and J usage is TRBJ2-1; 7 bases fit TRBD2. CDR3 length equals 17 residues. The V gene end was trimmed by 2 bases and the J gene end by 5 bases; junction bases not matched to a gene: 12. Per the germline V gene, CDR1 is SEHNR and CDR2 is FQNEAQ (reference sequence). CDR3 in amino acids: CASSLNPWMGRDNEQFF. CDR3 nucleotide sequence: TGTGCCAGCAGCTTAAACCCCTGGATGGGGAGGGACAATGAGCAGTTCTTC.

This clonotype has only a few counts. The CDR3 reads CASSLTGLAVDEQYF. The CDR3 nucleotides read TGTGCCAGCAGCTTAACGGGACTAGCGGTGGACGAGCAGTACTTC. The V call is TRBV7-3, the J call TRBJ2-7; the match to TRBD2 covers 11 bases. Per the germline V gene, CDR1 is SGHTA and CDR2 is FQGTGA. V was pared by 0 bases and J by 5 bases, with 3 bases of the junction left unmatched. This CDR3 has 15 amino acids.

This chain joins TRBV24-1 and TRBJ2-3, with TRBD1 matching over 8 bases. With 3 bases clipped from V and 1 base from J, the junction kept 5 bases outside the gene matches. The V gene's germline CDR1 is KGHDR and CDR2 SFDVKD. The CDR3 extends over 16 amino acids. CDR3 coding DNA: TGTGCCACCAGTGATCGGACAGGGTACGGCACAGATACGCAGTATTTT. Translated, it gives CATSDRTGYGTDTQYF.

V gene TRBV29-1 combines with J gene TRBJ2-1; 15 positions match TRBD2. The CDR3 contains 13 residues. The V gene's germline CDR1 is SQVTM and CDR2 ANQGSEA. V shed 8 bases and J 7 bases; nucleotides not matched to a gene: 3. For the CDR3, the DNA is TGCAGCTCTGGACTAGCGGGAGGGAATGAGCAGTTCTTC. The encoded protein is CSSGLAGGNEQFF.

In this sample, this clonotype turned up a few times. The gene calls are TRBV7-6 and TRBJ2-6; D might be TRBD2 (6 bases). The CDR3 is 16 residues long. Germline V gene lookup returns CDR1 SGHVS and CDR2 FNYEAQ. V was shortened by 5 bases and J by 1 base, with 12 bases between the two germline ends. Here the CDR3 DNA reads TGTGCCAGCAGCCTTACCGGGGGATCTGGGGCCAACGTCCTGACTTTC. This gives the protein CASSLTGGSGANVLTF.

This rearrangement joins TRBV12-3 or TRBV12-4 to TRBJ2-1; 7 bases map to TRBD1. J gave up 7 bases and V 9 bases, and 9 bases lay outside the gene matches. CDR3 length: 13 amino acids. The CDR3 DNA is TGTGCCAGTACCGGGACAGAAGAAAATGAGCAGTTCTTC. Protein sequence: CASTGTEENEQFF.